This T cell receptor beta chain was identified during a study of blood T cell repertoires in COVID-19 (TCRdb year 2020). In the study overall: Collaborator samples came from the United States, Italy and Spain and covered acute and convalescent phases of COVID-19. Where HLA class I and class II types were available, the types were taken from metadata supplied by the sample provider, not from assay-based typing. The samples were drawn from the first 160 participants of the ongoing ImmuneRACE study and from 1,254 subjects provided by 6 global collaborators. A de-identified subject ID, COVID-19 status, age in years and sex were almost always included in the sample metadata. Subjects who had been exposed to COVID-19, were actively infected with it, or had recovered from it provided the deeply sampled blood TCRbeta repertoires that made up the dataset. The repertoires were released in a freely available public database meant as a resource for research on the immune response to SARS-CoV-2. The prospective study material was composed of cDNA or gDNA derived from T cells, B-cell-depleted T cells, or PBMCs.

CDR1 and CDR2 were assigned from the germline V gene as LGHNA and YNFKEQ. The CDR3, cysteine through phenylalanine, is 19 amino acids long. Of the read, only the CDR3 DNA is kept; its 57 bases are in frame from base 1. After removal of 1 base from V and 4 bases from J, the junction retains 16 bases not matched to a gene. The collaborating institutions used their own protocols to collect whole blood in K2EDTA tubes. For TCRbeta analysis, collaborator samples were shipped as frozen whole blood, as isolated PBMCs, or as DNA extracted from either sample type. Of note for this clone: Its antigen specificity is not known. No clone much larger than this one lies a single base away; base qualities are absent.

TCRbeta CDR3 regions were amplified from genomic DNA using the immunoSEQ Assay, a bias-controlled multiplex PCR. In the source study's methods: The number of nucleated cells in each sample was estimated from the amplification of reference gene primers within the assay. To quantify the absolute abundance of each unique TCRbeta CDR3 rearrangement, sequence reads were collapsed and filtered. For each sample, productive Simpson clonality was calculated as the square root of Simpson's diversity index across productive rearrangements. The immuneACCESS repertoire file appears here via TCRdb, limited to in-frame rearrangements. These files lack a portion of the clones; in checked studies, under half of the deficit traces to unresolved V genes, and the cause of the others is not known. That table is the source of V, J and clone size, and D and trimming were worked out from the DNA. The sample table lists approximately 310,000 clones, 87% of them with a count of one. Of the sample, 1% is held by the ten largest clones.

What the study reported, not specific to this receptor: The amount of clinical and demographic metadata varied by source and participant and was provided uncurated.

This TCR was recovered from a man aged 45-65 years with active or convalescent COVID-19. The sequenced sample was peripheral blood. The chain employs TRBV4-2 and TRBJ2-7, with TRBD2 identical over 10 junction bases. The DNA sequence reads TGTGCCAGCAGCCAAGTTTTAGGTTTGGCTAGCGGGAGACCGTACGAGCAGTACTTC. It encodes CASSQVLGLASGRPYEQYF.